This T cell receptor beta chain stems from a study of response to subunit inactivated influenza vaccine. Each CDR3 protein is one row after TCRdb ran MiXCR on the RT-PCR reads. The sample has 750,000 to 850,000 distinct CDR3 sequences, roughly 20% seen once. This clonotype was observed many times. The antigen is not known. Study outcomes and limitations: It was suggested by the authors that few new T cells are recruited by each seasonal influenza vaccination.

V trimming: 3 bases; J trimming: 2 bases; junction bases outside the gene matches: 6. Germline CDR1 DFQATT, CDR2 SNEGSKA (reference sequence). The length of the CDR3 is 14 residues. The chain is built from TRBV20-1 and TRBJ2-5; the match to TRBD2 covers 7 bases. The specimen comprised PBMCs from blood, sampled about 5 days after vaccination. The receptor comes from a man over 45 who received an inactivated influenza vaccine. In nucleotides, the CDR3 is TGCAGTGCTAGCTTGTCGGGGGGTCAAGAGACCCAGTACTTC. Translating it yields CSASLSGGQETQYF.